This T cell receptor (beta chain) was sequenced for a study of persistence of HIV-infected CD4 T cells. The libraries were made with immunoSEQ version 4 in survey mode. The repertoire was sequenced with immunoSEQ multiplex PCR; TCRdb's copy has only in-frame clones and lacks some. The profile shows 40,000 to 55,000 clones, 70% to 80% of them singletons. Lysates of CMV-infected fibroblasts at about 10 ug/mL stimulated these cells. CD40L-negative CD69-negative CD45RO-high memory CD4+ T cells were sorted as populations depleted of antigen-responding cells. In regard to this clone: The antigen is not known.

Germline V gene lookup returns CDR1 SGHVS and CDR2 FQNEAQ. V lost 5 bases, J lost 2 bases, and 16 bases lay in between. This CDR3 spans 16 amino acids. General study findings and limits: CMV- and Gag-responding cells had lower TCRbeta richness than CD3/CD28-responding cells.

The chain is built from TRBV7-8 and TRBJ1-5; D call uncertain. The starting material was CD4+ T cells sorted from PBMCs after roughly 18-hour stimulation, obtained from a patient who received antiretroviral therapy. This sequence originates from an adult man with HIV who was CMV-seropositive. The CDR3 loop is CASSTSMAAGNQPQHF. The CDR3 DNA is TGTGCCAGCAGCACCTCGATGGCCGCGGGCAATCAGCCCCAGCATTTT. Combining the CDR3 with reference TRBV7-8 and TRBJ1-5 gives the whole variable domain GAGVSQSPRYKVAKRGQDVALRCDPISGHVSLFWYQQALGQGPEFLTYFQNEAQLDKSGLPSDRFFAERPEGSVSTLKIQRTQQEDSAVYLCASSTSMAAGNQPQHFGDGTRLSIL.